This T cell receptor beta chain was recovered during a study of shared clonotypes between healthy human individuals. Positively selected for CCR7, the CD45RO-negative cells used as naive CD8 cells excluded terminally differentiated effector memory CD45RA+ cells. TCRdb's table, derived via immunoSEQ multiplex PCR, lists solely in-frame clones and lacks some. The sample comprises approximately 740,000 clones, about 92% of which are singletons, and approximately 25% rests with the top ten. The CDR3 is made up of 15 amino acids. Germline V lookup: CDR1 MDHEN, CDR2 SYDVKM. V lost 5 bases, J lost 8 bases, and 12 bases stayed unmatched.

The chain has TRBV28 and TRBJ1-5; 7 bases line up with TRBD1. The source material was naive CD8+ T cells sorted from blood. The source of this sequence is a man aged 25 to 40 in good health. The CDR3 loop reads CASSQGTAVIKPQHF. CDR3 nucleotide sequence: TGTGCCAGCAGTCAAGGGACAGCGGTCATCAAGCCCCAGCATTTT.